This TCR beta chain was identified in a study of T cells after yellow fever vaccination. Study conclusions and caveats: Booster sampling recovered most clones from primary vaccination (less than 97% CD4, roughly 90% CD8). Across the CD4 and CD8 compartments, a small share of clonotypes was present in both.

The ends were cut back, 0 bases at V and 1 base at J, with 9 bases in the middle. Per germline, CDR1 DFQATT and CDR2 SNEGSKA (reference sequence). The CDR3 has 14 amino acids. To note about this clonotype: Its antigen is unknown.

For TCR, cDNA came from 5'RACE template switching, which added a universal primer site and UMIs. One entry per CDR3 protein results from TCRdb running MiXCR on the 5' RACE reads. Here the sample spans 450,000 to 650,000 distinct CDR3 sequences, 13% being singletons. This clonotype was sampled from a man aged 30 to 45 who received the YFV17D yellow fever vaccine. This chain joins TRBV20-1 and TRBJ2-5; no definite D call. Sequenced material: PBMCs, taken on the day of the yellow fever booster vaccination. CDR3 nucleotide sequence: TGCAGTGCTAGAGAGGGTGGCAGCCAAGAGACCCAGTACTTC. Its translation: CSAREGGSQETQYF.